These 3 T cell receptor beta chains were sequenced from one sample in a study of blood T cell repertoires in COVID-19. Generated by immunoSEQ multiplex PCR, the TCRdb table keeps only in-frame clones and is missing some. The data contain over 110,000 clones, more than 65% of them singletons. Specimen: peripheral blood. Receptor source: a man aged 60-69 years with active or convalescent COVID-19.

The chain recombines TRBV6-2 or TRBV6-3 with TRBJ1-5; the match to TRBD1 covers 7 bases. Germline V gene data show CDR1 as MNHEY and CDR2 as SVGEGT. The CDR3 runs 15 residues. Trimming removed 2 bases from V and 7 bases from J; junction bases left unmatched: 8. CDR3 sequence: CASSYDRAGNQPQHF. The CDR3 DNA reads TGTGCCAGCAGTTACGACAGGGCAGGGAACCAGCCCCAGCATTTT.

The chain uses TRBV27 and TRBJ1-1; 8 bases align to TRBD1. This CDR3 spans 14 amino acids. The J segment lost 6 bases and the V segment lost 5 bases, leaving 8 bases of the junction unmatched. Looked up from germline, CDR1 is MNHEY and CDR2 is SMNVEV (reference sequence). The CDR3 sequence is CASSLDRAYAEAFF. CDR3 in DNA: TGTGCCAGCAGTCTGGACAGGGCGTACGCTGAAGCTTTCTTT.

The V call is TRBV2, the J call TRBJ1-5; 7 bases match TRBD1. The CDR3 covers 14 residues. Germline CDR1 SNHLY, CDR2 FYNNEI. The V segment lost 6 bases and the J segment 2 bases; nucleotides outside the gene matches: 4. The CDR3 DNA reads as TGTGCCAGCAGCGATCAGGGGGGCAATCAGCCCCAGCATTTT. It is translated as CASSDQGGNQPQHF.